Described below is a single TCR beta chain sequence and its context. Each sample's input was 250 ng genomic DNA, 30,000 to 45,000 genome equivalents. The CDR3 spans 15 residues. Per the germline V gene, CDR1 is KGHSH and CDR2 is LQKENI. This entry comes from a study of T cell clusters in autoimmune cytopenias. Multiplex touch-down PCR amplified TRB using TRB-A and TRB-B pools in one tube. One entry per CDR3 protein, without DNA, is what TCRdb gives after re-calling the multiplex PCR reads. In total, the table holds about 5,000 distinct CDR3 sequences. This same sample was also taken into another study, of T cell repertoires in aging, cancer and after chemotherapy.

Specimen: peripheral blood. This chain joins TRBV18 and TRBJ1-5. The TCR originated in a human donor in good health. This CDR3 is CASSQTVDSNQPQHF.